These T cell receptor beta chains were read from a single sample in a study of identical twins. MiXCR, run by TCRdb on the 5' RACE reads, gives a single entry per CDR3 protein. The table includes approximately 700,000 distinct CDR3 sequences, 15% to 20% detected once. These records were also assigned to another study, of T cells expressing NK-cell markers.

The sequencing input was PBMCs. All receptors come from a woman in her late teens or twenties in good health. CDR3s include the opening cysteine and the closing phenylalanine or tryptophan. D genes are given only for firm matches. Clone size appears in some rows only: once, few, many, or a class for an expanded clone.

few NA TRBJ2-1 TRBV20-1 TGCAGTGCTGAACAGGGAATCTACAATGAGCAGTTCTTC CSAEQGIYNEQFF
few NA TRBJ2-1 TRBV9 TGTGCCAGCAGCGCAGGCCTCGGGGCCCGGCTGGATGAGCAGTTCTTC CASSAGLGARLDEQFF
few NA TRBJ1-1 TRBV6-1 TGTGCCAGCAAAAGGGGCCAGGGGATGAACACTGAAGCTTTCTTT CASKRGQGMNTEAFF
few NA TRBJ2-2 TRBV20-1 TGCAGTGTCCCAGGGATCACCGGGGAGCTGTTTTTT CSVPGITGELFF
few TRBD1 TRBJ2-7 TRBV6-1 TGTGCCAGCAGTAAAATCCGGGACAGGGTAACGGGCGAGCAGTACTTC CASSKIRDRVTGEQYF
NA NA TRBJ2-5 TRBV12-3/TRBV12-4 TGTGCCAGCAGTTCCACCTTGGGCGAGACCCAGTACTTC CASSSTLGETQYF
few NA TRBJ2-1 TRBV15 TGTGCCACCAGCAGCGTGGAGAGGAATGAGCAGTTCTTC CATSSVERNEQFF
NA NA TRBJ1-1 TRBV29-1 TGCAGCGTTGAAGATACGGAGGGAATGAACACTGAAGCTTTCTTT CSVEDTEGMNTEAFF
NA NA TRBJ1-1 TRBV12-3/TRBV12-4 TGTGCCAGCAGTTTTGTAGCTCCGGGCAATGAAGCTTTCTTT CASSFVAPGNEAFF
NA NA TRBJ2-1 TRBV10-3 TGTGCCATCAGTGAGTCGCAAGCGGGCCACTACAATGAGCAGTTCTTC CAISESQAGHYNEQFF
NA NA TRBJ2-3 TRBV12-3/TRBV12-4 TGTGCCAGCAGGGGCAGGGGGGGTACGCAGTATTTT CASRGRGGTQYF
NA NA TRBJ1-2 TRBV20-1 TGCAGTGCTCCCTACACCCTCGGCGGCTACACCTTC CSAPYTLGGYTF
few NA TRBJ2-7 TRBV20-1 TGCAGTGCTGCCGGACCCACCGTCGAGCAGTACTTC CSAAGPTVEQYF
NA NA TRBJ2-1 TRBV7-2 TGTGCCAGCAGCTTAGAGTACATGAAACAGTTCTTC CASSLEYMKQFF
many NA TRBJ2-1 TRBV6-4 TGTGCCAGCAGTGACAAACAGCACAATGAGCAGTTCTTC CASSDKQHNEQFF
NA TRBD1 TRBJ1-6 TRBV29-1 TGCAGCGTCCTGACAGGGGCCGATAATTCACCCCTCCACTTT CSVLTGADNSPLHF
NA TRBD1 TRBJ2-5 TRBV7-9 TGTGCCAGCAGCTCCGGACAGGGGGCAAGGGAGACCCAGTACTTC CASSSGQGARETQYF
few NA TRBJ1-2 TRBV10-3 TGTGCCATCAGTGAAGGTCCGGGCGGACTTTCCTATGGCTACACCTTC CAISEGPGGLSYGYTF
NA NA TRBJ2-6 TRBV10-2 TGCGCCAGCACCGGGGGGCGGACAGGACCCTCTGGGGCCAACGTCCTGACTTTC CASTGGRTGPSGANVLTF
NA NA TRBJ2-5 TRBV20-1 TGCAGTGCTCGCCGGGGGTCTGGGGGAGAGACCCAGTACTTC CSARRGSGGETQYF
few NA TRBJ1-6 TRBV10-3 TGTGCCACGACACCCGGGGGAGCCGACCTCCGAACACCCCTCCACTTT CATTPGGADLRTPLHF
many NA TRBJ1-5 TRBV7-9 TGTGCCAGCAGCTTAGTCAGCGATCAGCCCCAGCATTTT CASSLVSDQPQHF
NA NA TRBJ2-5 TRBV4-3 TGCGCCAGCAGCCAAGATAGTAGTAGTTCTGGATCCCAAGAGACCCAGTACTTC CASSQDSSSSGSQETQYF
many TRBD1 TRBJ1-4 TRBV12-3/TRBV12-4 TGTGCCAGCAAACAGGGGGCCGGTGAAAAACTGTTTTTT CASKQGAGEKLFF
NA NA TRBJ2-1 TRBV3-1 TGTGCCAGCAGCCCTGCGGCGACGGATGAGCAGTTCTTC CASSPAATDEQFF
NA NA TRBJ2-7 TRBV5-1 TGCGCCAGCAGCGAGGTTCTCCCTTCATACGAGCAGTACTTC CASSEVLPSYEQYF
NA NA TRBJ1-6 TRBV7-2 TGTGCCAGCAGAGCTAGCAGTTTAGTCCCCAATTCACCCCTCCACTTT CASRASSLVPNSPLHF
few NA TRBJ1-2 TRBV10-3 TGTGCCATCAGTGGGGGCGCAGTGGGCTACACCTTC CAISGGAVGYTF
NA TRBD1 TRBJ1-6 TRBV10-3 TGTGCCATCCGAACAGGGGATTCCAGCTCCTATAATTCACCCCTCCACTTT CAIRTGDSSSYNSPLHF
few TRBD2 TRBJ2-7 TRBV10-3 TGTGCCATCAGTGAGTCGCTAGCGGGAGCTTACGAGCAGTACTTC CAISESLAGAYEQYF
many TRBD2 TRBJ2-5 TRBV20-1 TGCAGTGCTAGGGGGGCTAGCGGGGGGCATCAAGAGACCCAGTACTTC CSARGASGGHQETQYF
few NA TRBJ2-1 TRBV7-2 TGTGCCAGCAGCTTAGAGTTAGGAGGTGAGCAGTTCTTC CASSLELGGEQFF
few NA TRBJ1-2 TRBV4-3 TGCGCCAGCAGCCAAGATCGGGGCTATGGCTACACCTTC CASSQDRGYGYTF
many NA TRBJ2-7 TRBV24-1 TGTGCCACCAGTGACCCTCGGACCGGCTCCTACGAGCAGTACTTC CATSDPRTGSYEQYF
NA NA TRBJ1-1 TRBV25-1 TGTGCCAGCAGTGTAACAGCCACTGAAGCTTTCTTT CASSVTATEAFF
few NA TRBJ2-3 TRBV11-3 TGTGCCAGCAGCTTAGATCTCAGGCTGATGACAGATACGCAGTATTTT CASSLDLRLMTDTQYF
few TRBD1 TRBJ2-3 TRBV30 TGTGCCTGGAGTGCAGGGGGTGTCGGCACGCAGTATTTT CAWSAGGVGTQYF